This T cell receptor beta chain is from a study of cytomegalovirus exposure and HLA in healthy donors. Study findings and constraints: The authors later found TCR association rates varying by HLA locus, with DRB1 most and HLA-C fewest.

The CDR3 loop spans 15 amino acids. Looked up from germline, CDR1 is LNHDA and CDR2 is SQIVND (reference sequence). Trimming removed 4 bases at V and 4 bases at J, with 13 bases between. Of note for this clone: Its cognate antigen is unknown.

The PCR had 60 Vbeta and 13 Jbeta primers. Libraries were prepared by immunoSEQ multiplex PCR; TCRdb keeps only in-frame clonotypes and omits some of them. This sample has some 130,000 clones, with around three quarters found just once. Sequencing input: PBMCs. The chain employs TRBV19 and TRBJ2-2; D is uncertain. This sequence originates from a man younger than 30 in good health and CMV-seronegative. The CDR3, as DNA: TGTGCCAGTAGTACCCCCCCCGGCGGCACCGGGGAGCTGTTTTTT. Encoded protein: CASSTPPGGTGELFF.